The 18 T cell receptor beta chains presented below share a single source sample, sequenced in a study of T cell responses to AZD1222 COVID-19 vaccine. The method was immunoSEQ multiplex PCR; TCRdb's version includes in-frame clones alone and lacks a portion of them. This sample has around 74,000 clones, with 92% found just once. The sequencing used peripheral blood, collected on day 0 of MenACWY control vaccination. The receptors derive from an adult in good health.

The rearrangement uses TRBV5-6 and TRBJ2-3, with D perhaps TRBD1 (6 bases). Germline CDR1 and CDR2: SGHDT and YYEEEE. CDR3 length: 15 amino acids. V was cut by 2 bases and J by 2 bases, with 12 bases left in between. CDR3 amino acids: CASSFTGPDTDTQYF. The CDR3, as DNA: TGTGCCAGCAGCTTTACAGGGCCCGACACAGATACGCAGTATTTT.

This clone was detected once. An end of the junction does not agree with germline; a read error may underlie this. V is TRBV19 and J is TRBJ1-5, with a tentative D call TRBD1 (6 bases). The length of the CDR3 is 15 residues. Germline CDR1 LNHDA, CDR2 SQIVND (reference sequence). CDR3 bases: TGTGCCAGTAGCATCGTTGGACAGATCAATCATCCCCAGCATTTT. This codes for CASSIVGQINHPQHF.

This clone has only one observation. The V and J genes are TRBV27 and TRBJ1-1; D is undetermined. This CDR3 region has 13 residues. Germline lookup yields CDR1 MNHEY and CDR2 SMNVEV (reference sequence). V shed 5 bases and J shed 8 bases, with 15 bases lying between them. The CDR3 spells CASSTLQVGEAFF. The CDR3 DNA is TGTGCCAGCAGTACCCTCCAGGTGGGGGAAGCTTTCTTT.

This clone was detected once. CDR3 loop: CASSYSASTDTQYF. In DNA, the CDR3 is TGTGCCAGCAGTTACTCGGCCTCCACGGATACGCAGTATTTT. The J gene is TRBJ2-3, the V gene TRBV6-5; D remains ambiguous. CDR1 is MNHEY, CDR2 SVGAGI, per germline. The CDR3 spans 14 residues. V lost 0 bases, J lost 6 bases, and 10 bases lay in between.

This rearrangement joins TRBV19 to TRBJ2-7, with 8 bases identical to TRBD1. The CDR3 spans 16 residues. V was clipped by 5 bases and J by 3 bases; unmatched bases: 12. The germline CDR1 and CDR2 sequences are LNHDA and SQIVND (reference sequence). CDR3 in DNA: TGTGCCAGTAGTTACCAAGGAGGGGGGACAGGCTACGAGCAGTACTTC. The encoded protein is CASSYQGGGTGYEQYF.

The chain's CDR3 is CASSIGQDYEQYF. CDR3 nucleotides: TGTGCCAGTAGTATAGGCCAGGACTACGAGCAGTACTTC. The V and J genes are TRBV19 and TRBJ2-7, with unresolved D. The CDR3 sequence is 13 residues long. The ends were cut back, 1 base at V and 3 bases at J, with 7 bases in the middle. CDR1 and CDR2 (germline): LNHDA, SQIVND (reference sequence). The whole variable domain, filled in from reference TRBV19 and TRBJ2-7, reads DGGITQSPKYLFRKEGQNVTLSCEQNLNHDAMYWYRQDPGQGLRLIYYSQIVNDFQKGDIAEGYSVSREKKESFPLTVTSAQKNPTAFYLCASSIGQDYEQYFGPGTRLTVT.

The chain combines TRBV4-3 with TRBJ2-3, with TRBD2 matching 8 bases. In germline, CDR1 is LGHNA, CDR2 YSLEER. Trimming removed 4 bases from V and 1 base from J; junction bases left unmatched: 7. The CDR3 totals 16 residues. The CDR3 DNA follows: TGCGCCAGCAGCCCCATAGCGGGGATGCGCACAGATACGCAGTATTTT. Its protein product is CASSPIAGMRTDTQYF.

This sequence joins TRBV5-6 and TRBJ1-6; D gene unclear. Germline CDR1 reads SGHDT; CDR2 reads YYEEEE. Trimming shortened V by 1 base and J by 9 bases, and 5 bases separated the two germline ends. This CDR3 is built from 12 residues. The CDR3 spells CASSLSLSPLHF. CDR3 in DNA: TGTGCCAGCAGCTTGTCCCTTTCACCCCTCCACTTT.

The V and J genes are TRBV28 and TRBJ1-6, with unresolved D. Germline V gene sequence: CDR1 MDHEN, CDR2 SYDVKM. V lost 7 bases to trimming and J lost 9 bases, with 10 bases between them. This CDR3 region has 12 residues. The CDR3 loop is CASTRSGSPLHF. CDR3 coding DNA: TGTGCCAGCACTCGATCGGGTTCACCCCTCCACTTT.

The CDR3 DNA reads as TGCGCCAGCAGCTTGGGGGTAGCGGGAGCAGAGACCCAGTACTTC. It codes for CASSLGVAGAETQYF. The gene calls are TRBV5-1 and TRBJ2-5, with 9 bases aligning to TRBD2. Germline CDR1 reads SGHRS; CDR2 reads YFSETQ. The CDR3 is 15 amino acids. V was pared by 0 bases and J by 4 bases, with 4 bases of the junction left unmatched.

The genes are TRBV24-1 and TRBJ2-1; TRBD1 agrees at 7 bases. This CDR3 comprises 12 residues. The germline CDR1 and CDR2 sequences are KGHDR and SFDVKD. The junction had 9 bases not matched to a gene; V was cut back by 4 bases and J by 16 bases. The DNA for the CDR3 is TGTGCCACCAGTGACCTAAACAGGGGTTTTTTCTTC. It specifies CATSDLNRGFFF.

This clone was observed a few times. This rearrangement joins TRBV28 to TRBJ2-5; tentatively, D is TRBD2 (6 bases). Per germline, CDR1 MDHEN and CDR2 SYDVKM. V gave up 4 bases and J gave up 2 bases, with 14 bases separating them. This CDR3 region has 15 residues. CDR3 residues: CASSSRGVRQETQYF. The CDR3 DNA reads as TGTGCCAGCAGTTCCCGCGGGGTGAGGCAAGAGACCCAGTACTTC.

V and J are TRBV10-3 and TRBJ2-7; D call uncertain. The CDR3 is made up of 12 amino acids. Per germline, CDR1 ENHRY and CDR2 SYGVKD. V was cut by 8 bases and J by 7 bases, with 15 bases left in between. CDR3 amino acids: CAIGQRGWEQYF. The CDR3 DNA reads as TGTGCCATCGGCCAACGTGGATGGGAGCAGTACTTC.

The chain links TRBV10-2 to TRBJ2-3, with 7 bases lining up with TRBD2. The CDR3 is 15 residues long. The V gene's germline CDR1 is WSHSY and CDR2 SAAADI. The V segment lost 5 bases and the J segment 6 bases; nucleotides outside the gene matches: 11. The CDR3 protein is CASSISSGGLDTQYF. CDR3 coding DNA: TGCGCCAGCAGTATCTCTAGCGGAGGTCTGGATACGCAGTATTTT.

The chain uses TRBV3-1 (or the pseudogene TRBV3-2) and TRBJ2-2, with TRBD1 as a possible D gene (6 bases). This CDR3 has 19 amino acids. V lost 0 bases and J lost 5, with 22 bases in between. The germline gives CDR1 LGHDT, CDR2 YNNKEL (reference sequence). CDR3 protein: CASSQDSLLVSRGTGELFF. The CDR3 DNA follows: TGTGCCAGCAGCCAAGATTCCCTCTTGGTCTCGAGGGGGACCGGGGAGCTGTTTTTT.

CDR3 in DNA: TGTGCCTGGATCCGGGACACCGATCAGCCCCAGCATTTT. This codes for CAWIRDTDQPQHF. The V gene is TRBV30, the J gene TRBJ1-5; possible D gene TRBD1, 6 bases. The CDR3 extends over 13 amino acids. CDR1 is GTSNPN and CDR2 is SVGIG in the germline V gene (reference sequence). The V gene lost 4 bases and the J gene lost 5 bases, with 12 bases spanning the gap.

The chain has TRBV7-9 and TRBJ1-2; tentative D call: TRBD1 (5 bases). The germline V and J ends were trimmed by 3 bases and 3 bases, with 8 bases remaining between them. The length of the CDR3 is 13 residues. Germline values: CDR1 SEHNR, CDR2 FQNEAQ (reference sequence). CDR3 region: CASSFQGDYGYTF. In nucleotides, the CDR3 is TGTGCCAGCAGCTTTCAGGGAGACTATGGCTACACCTTC.

The CDR3 DNA reads TGTGCCAGCAAGTACGGGACAGACTATGGCTACACCTTC. Protein product: CASKYGTDYGYTF. The chain recombines TRBV28 with TRBJ1-2, with 7 bases that match TRBD1. This CDR3 has 13 amino acids. Trimming cost V 7 bases and J 3 bases; bases outside gene matches: 5. Per the germline V gene, CDR1 is MDHEN and CDR2 is SYDVKM.